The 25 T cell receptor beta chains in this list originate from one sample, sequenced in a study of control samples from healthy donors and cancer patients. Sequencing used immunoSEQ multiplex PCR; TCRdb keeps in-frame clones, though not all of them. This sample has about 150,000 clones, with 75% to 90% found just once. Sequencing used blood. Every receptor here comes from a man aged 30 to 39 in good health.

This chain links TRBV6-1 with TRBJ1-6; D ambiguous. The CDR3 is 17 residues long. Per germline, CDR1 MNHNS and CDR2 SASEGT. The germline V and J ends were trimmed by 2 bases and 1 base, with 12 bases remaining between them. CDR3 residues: CASSEYGGSSYNSPLHF. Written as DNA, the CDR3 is TGTGCCAGCAGTGAATACGGAGGCTCATCCTATAATTCACCCCTCCACTTT.

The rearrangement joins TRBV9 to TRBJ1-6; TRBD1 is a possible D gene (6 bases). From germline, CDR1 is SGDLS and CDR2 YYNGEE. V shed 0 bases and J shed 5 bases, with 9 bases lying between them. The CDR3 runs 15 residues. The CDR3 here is CASSVGGHNNSPLHF. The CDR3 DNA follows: TGTGCCAGCAGCGTAGGGGGACACAATAATTCACCCCTCCACTTT. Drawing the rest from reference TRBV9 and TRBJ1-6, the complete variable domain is DSGVTQTPKHLITATGQRVTLRCSPRSGDLSVYWYQQSLDQGLQFLIQYYNGEERAKGNILERFSAQQFPDLHSELNLSSLELGDSALYFCASSVGGHNNSPLHFGNGTRLTVT.

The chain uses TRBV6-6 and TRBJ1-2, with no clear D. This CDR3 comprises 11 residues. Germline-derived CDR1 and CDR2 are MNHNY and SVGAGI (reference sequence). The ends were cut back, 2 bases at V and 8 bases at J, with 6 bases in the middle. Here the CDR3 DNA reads TGTGCCAGCAGTTACACTATGGGCTACACCTTC. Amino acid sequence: CASSYTMGYTF.

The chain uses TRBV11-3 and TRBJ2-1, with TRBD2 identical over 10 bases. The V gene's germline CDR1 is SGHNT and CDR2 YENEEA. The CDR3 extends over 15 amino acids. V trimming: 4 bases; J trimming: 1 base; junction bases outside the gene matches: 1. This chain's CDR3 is CASSSSGRSYNEQFF. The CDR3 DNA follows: TGTGCCAGCAGCTCTAGCGGGAGATCCTACAATGAGCAGTTCTTC.

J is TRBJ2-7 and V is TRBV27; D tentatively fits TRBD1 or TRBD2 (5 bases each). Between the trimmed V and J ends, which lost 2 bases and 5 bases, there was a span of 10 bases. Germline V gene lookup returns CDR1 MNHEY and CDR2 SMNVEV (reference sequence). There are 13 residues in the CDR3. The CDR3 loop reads CASSLLGTDEQYF. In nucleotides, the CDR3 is TGTGCCAGCAGTTTACTAGGGACCGACGAGCAGTACTTC.

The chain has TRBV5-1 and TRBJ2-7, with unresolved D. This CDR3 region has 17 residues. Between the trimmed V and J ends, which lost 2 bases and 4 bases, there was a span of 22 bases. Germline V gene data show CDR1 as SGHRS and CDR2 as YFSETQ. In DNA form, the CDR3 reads TGCGCCAGCAGCTTATTCCCAACCCGCAATGGCGGATACGAGCAGTACTTC. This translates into CASSLFPTRNGGYEQYF.

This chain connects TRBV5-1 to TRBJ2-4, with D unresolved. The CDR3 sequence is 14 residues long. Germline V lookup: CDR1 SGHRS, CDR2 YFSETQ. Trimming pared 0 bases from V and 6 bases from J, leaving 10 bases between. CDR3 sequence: CASSLEGEGNIQYF. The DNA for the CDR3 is TGCGCCAGCAGCTTGGAAGGTGAAGGAAACATTCAGTACTTC.

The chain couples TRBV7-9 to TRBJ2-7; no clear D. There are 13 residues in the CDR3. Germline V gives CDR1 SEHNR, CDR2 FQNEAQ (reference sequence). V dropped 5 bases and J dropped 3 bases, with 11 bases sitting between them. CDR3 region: CASSPFLFYEQYF. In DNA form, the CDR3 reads TGTGCCAGCAGCCCCTTCCTGTTCTACGAGCAGTACTTC.

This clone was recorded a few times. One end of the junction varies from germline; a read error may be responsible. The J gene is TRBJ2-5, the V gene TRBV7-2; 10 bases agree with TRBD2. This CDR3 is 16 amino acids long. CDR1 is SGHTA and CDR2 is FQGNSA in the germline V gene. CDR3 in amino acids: CASSVASGRIRETQYF. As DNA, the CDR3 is TGTGCCAGCAGCGTAGCTAGCGGGAGAATTCGAGAGACCCAGTACTTC.

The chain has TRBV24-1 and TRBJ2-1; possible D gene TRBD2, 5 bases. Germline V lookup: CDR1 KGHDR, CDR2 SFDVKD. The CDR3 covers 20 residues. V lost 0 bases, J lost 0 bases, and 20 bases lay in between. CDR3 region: CATSDLPRLADRGSYNEQFF. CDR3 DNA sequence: TGTGCCACCAGTGATTTGCCCCGGCTAGCAGACCGAGGCTCCTACAATGAGCAGTTCTTC.

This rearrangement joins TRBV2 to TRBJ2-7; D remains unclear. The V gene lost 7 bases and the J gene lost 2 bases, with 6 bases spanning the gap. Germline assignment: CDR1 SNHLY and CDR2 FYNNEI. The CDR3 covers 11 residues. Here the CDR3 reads CASTGTYEQYF. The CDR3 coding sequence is TGTGCCAGCACCGGAACCTACGAGCAGTACTTC.

Here the CDR3 reads CAYQARPSYNSPLHF. CDR3 bases: TGTGCCTACCAGGCGAGACCCTCCTATAATTCACCCCTCCACTTT. The rearrangement joins TRBV7-5 to TRBJ1-6; the table's D call, TRBD1, has no DNA check behind it. TRBV7-5 corresponds to a pseudogene. The CDR3 sequence is 15 residues long.

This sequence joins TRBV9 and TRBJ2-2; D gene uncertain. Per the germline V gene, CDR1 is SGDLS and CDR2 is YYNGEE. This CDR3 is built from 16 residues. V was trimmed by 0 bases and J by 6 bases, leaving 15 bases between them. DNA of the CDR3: TGTGCCAGCAGCGTAGCTGTGGGAAGTAATTCCGGGGAGCTGTTTTTT. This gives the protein CASSVAVGSNSGELFF.

CDR3 DNA: TGTGCCAGCAGTTCTTCTAACTCGTTTCTCGGGTTTTGGGGCTACACCTTC. Translation: CASSSSNSFLGFWGYTF. The chain joins TRBV6-2 or TRBV6-3 to TRBJ1-2; D uncertain. The V end lost 4 bases, the J end lost 8 bases, and 26 bases lay between the germline ends. CDR3 length: 17 amino acids. In germline, CDR1 is MNHEY, CDR2 SVGEGT.

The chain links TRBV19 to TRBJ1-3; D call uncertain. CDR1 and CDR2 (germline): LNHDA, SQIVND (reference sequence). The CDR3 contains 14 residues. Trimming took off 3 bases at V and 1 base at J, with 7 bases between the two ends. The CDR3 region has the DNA TGTGCCAGTAGTATTTCACGGTCTGGAAACACCATATATTTT. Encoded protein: CASSISRSGNTIYF.

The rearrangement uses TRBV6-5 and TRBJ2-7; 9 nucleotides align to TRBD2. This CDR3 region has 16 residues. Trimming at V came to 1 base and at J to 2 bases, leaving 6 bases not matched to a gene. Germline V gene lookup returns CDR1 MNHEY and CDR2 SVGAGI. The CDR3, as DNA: TGTGCCAGCAGTTACTACCCGCGGGGGGGTGCCTACGAGCAGTACTTC. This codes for CASSYYPRGGAYEQYF.

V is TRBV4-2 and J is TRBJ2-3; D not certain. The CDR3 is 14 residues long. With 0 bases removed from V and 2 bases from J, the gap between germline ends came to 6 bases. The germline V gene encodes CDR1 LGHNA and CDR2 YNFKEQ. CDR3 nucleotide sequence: TGTGCCAGCAGCCAAGAATGGGTCACAGATACGCAGTATTTT. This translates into CASSQEWVTDTQYF.

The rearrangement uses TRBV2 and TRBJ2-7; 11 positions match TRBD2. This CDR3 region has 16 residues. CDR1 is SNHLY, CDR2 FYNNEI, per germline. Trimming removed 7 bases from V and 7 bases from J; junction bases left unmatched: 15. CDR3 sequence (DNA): TGTGCCAGCACCCTTAAGAGAGTAGCGGGAGGGGGAGAGCAGTACTTC. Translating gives CASTLKRVAGGGEQYF.

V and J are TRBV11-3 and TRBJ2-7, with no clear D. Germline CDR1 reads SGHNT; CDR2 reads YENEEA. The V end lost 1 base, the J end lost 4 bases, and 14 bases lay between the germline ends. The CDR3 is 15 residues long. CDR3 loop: CASSLGHSPGYEQYF. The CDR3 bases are TGTGCCAGCAGCTTAGGTCACTCCCCCGGGTACGAGCAGTACTTC.

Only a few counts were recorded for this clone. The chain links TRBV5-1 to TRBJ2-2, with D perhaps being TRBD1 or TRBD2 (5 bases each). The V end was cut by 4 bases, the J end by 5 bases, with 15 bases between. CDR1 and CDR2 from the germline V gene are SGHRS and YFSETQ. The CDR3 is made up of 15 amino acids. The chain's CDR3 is CASSPRGVGTGELFF. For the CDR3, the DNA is TGCGCCAGCAGCCCTAGAGGGGTCGGGACCGGGGAGCTGTTTTTT. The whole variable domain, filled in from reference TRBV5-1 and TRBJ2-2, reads KAGVTQTPRYLIKTRGQQVTLSCSPISGHRSVSWYQQTPGQGLQFLFEYFSETQRNKGNFPGRFSGRQFSNSRSEMNVSTLELGDSALYLCASSPRGVGTGELFFGEGSRLTVL.

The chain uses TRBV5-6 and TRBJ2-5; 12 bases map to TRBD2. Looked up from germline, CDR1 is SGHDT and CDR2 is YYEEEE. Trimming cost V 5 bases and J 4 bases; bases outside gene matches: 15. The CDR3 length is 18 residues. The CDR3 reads CASRILAGGRQTRETQYF. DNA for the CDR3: TGTGCCAGCAGAATCCTAGCGGGGGGGCGTCAAACAAGAGAGACCCAGTACTTC.

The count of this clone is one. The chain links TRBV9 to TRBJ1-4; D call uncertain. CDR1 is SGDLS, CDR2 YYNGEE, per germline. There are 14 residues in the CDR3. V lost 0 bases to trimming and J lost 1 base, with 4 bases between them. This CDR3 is CASSVGLTNEKLFF. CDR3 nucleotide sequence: TGTGCCAGCAGCGTAGGGCTAACTAATGAAAAACTGTTTTTT.

The CDR3 region is CASNLGTSGTDTQYF. The DNA for the CDR3 is TGTGCCAGCAACCTCGGGACTAGCGGCACAGATACGCAGTATTTT. The V and J genes are TRBV7-9 and TRBJ2-3; 10 bases map to TRBD2. In germline, CDR1 is SEHNR, CDR2 FQNEAQ (reference sequence). J lost 1 base, V lost 7 bases, and 5 bases had no gene match. This CDR3 comprises 15 residues.

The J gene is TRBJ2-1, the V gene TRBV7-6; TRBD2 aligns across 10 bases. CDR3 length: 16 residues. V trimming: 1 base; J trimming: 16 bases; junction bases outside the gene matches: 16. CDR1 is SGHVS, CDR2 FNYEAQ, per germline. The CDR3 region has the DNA TGTGCCAGCAGCTTAGAGTCCGGGACTAGCGCGACCACAGGATTCTTC. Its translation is CASSLESGTSATTGFF.

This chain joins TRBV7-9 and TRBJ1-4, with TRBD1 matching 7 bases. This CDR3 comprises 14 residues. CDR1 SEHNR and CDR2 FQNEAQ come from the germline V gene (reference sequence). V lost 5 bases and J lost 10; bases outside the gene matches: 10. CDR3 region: CASSGDGQAGKLFF. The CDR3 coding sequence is TGTGCCAGCAGCGGGGACGGACAGGCTGGAAAACTGTTTTTT. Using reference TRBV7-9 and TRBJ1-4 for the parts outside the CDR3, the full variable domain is DTGVSQNPRHKITKRGQNVTFRCDPISEHNRLYWYRQTLGQGPEFLTYFQNEAQLEKSRLLSDRFSAERPKGSFSTLEIQRTEQGDSAMYLCASSGDGQAGKLFFGSGTQLSVL.